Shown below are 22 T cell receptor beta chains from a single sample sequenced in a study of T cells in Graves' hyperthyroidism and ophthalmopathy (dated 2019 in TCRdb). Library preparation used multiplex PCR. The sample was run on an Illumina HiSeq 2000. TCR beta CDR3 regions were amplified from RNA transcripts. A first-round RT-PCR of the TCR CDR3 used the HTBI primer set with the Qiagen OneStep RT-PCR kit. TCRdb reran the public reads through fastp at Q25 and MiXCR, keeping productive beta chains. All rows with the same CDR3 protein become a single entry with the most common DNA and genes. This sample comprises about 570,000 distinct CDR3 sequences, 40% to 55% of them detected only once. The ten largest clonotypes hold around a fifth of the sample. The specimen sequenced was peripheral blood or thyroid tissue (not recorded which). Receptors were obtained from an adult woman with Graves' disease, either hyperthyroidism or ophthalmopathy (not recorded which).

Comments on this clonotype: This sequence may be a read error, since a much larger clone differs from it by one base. The CDR3 nucleotides are TGCGCCAGCAGCCAAGATTCTCGACAGGGGCGGTACACTGAAGCTTTCTTT. Residues: CASSQDSRQGRYTEAFF. The gene calls are TRBV4-1 and TRBJ1-1; TRBD1 agrees at 8 bases. This CDR3 contains 17 residues. Germline assignment: CDR1 MGHRA and CDR2 YSYEKL. Trimming cost V 0 bases and J 3 bases; bases outside gene matches: 9.

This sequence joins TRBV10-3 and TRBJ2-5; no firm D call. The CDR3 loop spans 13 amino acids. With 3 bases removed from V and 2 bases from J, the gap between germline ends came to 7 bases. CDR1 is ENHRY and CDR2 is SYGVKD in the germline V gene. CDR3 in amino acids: CAISDKPQETQYF. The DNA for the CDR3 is TGTGCCATCAGTGACAAGCCGCAAGAGACCCAGTACTTC.

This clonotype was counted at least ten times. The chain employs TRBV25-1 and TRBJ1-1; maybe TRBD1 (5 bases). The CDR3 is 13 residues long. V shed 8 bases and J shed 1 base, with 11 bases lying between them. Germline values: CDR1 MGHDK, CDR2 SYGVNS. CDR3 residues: CASSVQENTEAFF. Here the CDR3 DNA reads TGTGCCAGCTCGGTACAGGAGAACACTGAAGCTTTCTTT.

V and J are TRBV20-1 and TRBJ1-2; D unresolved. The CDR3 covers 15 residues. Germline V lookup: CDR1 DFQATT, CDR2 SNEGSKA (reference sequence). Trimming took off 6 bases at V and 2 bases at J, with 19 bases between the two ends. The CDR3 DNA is TGCAGTGCAGATTCCTCCCCCGTAGTAAACTATGGCTACACCTTC. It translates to CSADSSPVVNYGYTF.

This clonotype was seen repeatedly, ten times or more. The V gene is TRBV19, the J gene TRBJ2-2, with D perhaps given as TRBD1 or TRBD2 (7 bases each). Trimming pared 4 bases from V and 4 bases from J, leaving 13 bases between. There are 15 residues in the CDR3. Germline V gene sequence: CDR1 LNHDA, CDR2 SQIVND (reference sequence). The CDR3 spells CASSTPGGVTGELFF. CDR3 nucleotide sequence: TGTGCCAGTAGTACCCCAGGGGGGGTCACCGGGGAGCTGTTTTTT.

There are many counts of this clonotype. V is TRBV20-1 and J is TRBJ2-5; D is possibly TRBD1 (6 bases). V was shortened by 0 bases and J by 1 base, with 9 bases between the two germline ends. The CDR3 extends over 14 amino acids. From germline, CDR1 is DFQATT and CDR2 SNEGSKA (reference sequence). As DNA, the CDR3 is TGCAGTGCTAGAGATCAGGGGACCCAAGAGACCCAGTACTTC. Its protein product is CSARDQGTQETQYF.

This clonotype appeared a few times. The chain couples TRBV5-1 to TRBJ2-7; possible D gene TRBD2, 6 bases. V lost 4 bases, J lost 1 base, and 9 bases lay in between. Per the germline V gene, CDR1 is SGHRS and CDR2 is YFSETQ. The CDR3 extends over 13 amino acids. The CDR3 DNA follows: TGCGCCAGCAGCGATGGGGGGTCCTACGAGCAGTACTTC. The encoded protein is CASSDGGSYEQYF.

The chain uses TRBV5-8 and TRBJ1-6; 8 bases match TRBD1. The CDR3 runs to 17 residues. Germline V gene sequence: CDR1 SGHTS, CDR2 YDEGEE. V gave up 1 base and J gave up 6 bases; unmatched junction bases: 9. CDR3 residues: CASSLYRGGYGNSPLHF. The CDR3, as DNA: TGTGCCAGCAGCTTGTACAGGGGGGGGTATGGTAATTCACCCCTCCACTTT.

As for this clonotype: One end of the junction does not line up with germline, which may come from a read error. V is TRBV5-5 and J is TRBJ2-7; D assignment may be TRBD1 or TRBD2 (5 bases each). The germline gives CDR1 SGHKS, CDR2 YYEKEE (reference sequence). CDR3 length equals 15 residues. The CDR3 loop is CASSAIRGPSYEQYF. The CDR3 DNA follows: TGTGCCAGCAGTGCCATTCGGGGCCCCTCCTATGAGCAGTACTTC.

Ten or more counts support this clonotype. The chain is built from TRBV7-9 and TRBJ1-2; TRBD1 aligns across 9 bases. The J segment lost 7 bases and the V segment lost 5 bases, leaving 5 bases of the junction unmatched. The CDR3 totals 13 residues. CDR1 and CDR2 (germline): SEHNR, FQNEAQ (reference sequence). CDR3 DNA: TGTGCCAGCAGCCCACAGGGGGCGTTTGGCTACACCTTC. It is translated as CASSPQGAFGYTF.

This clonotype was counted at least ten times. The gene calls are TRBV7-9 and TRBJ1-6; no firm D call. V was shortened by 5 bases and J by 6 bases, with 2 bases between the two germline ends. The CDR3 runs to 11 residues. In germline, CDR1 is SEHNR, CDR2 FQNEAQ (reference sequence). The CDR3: CASSLNSPLHF. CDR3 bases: TGTGCCAGCAGCCTTAATTCACCCCTCCACTTT.

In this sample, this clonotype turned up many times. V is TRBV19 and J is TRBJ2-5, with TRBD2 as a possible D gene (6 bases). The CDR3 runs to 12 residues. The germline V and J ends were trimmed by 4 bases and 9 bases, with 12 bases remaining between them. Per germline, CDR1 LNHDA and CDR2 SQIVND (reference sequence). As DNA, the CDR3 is TGTGCCAGTAGTACGCCCGGGGAGGCCCAGTACTTC. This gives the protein CASSTPGEAQYF.

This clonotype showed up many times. The CDR3 sequence is CASSRRGHVNEKLFF. The CDR3 DNA follows: TGTGCCAGCAGTCGCCGCGGGCATGTGAATGAAAAACTGTTTTTT. The V gene is TRBV6-5, the J gene TRBJ1-4; no clear D gene. Trimming removed 5 bases at V and 5 bases at J, with 15 bases between. This CDR3 comprises 15 residues. The germline V gene encodes CDR1 MNHEY and CDR2 SVGAGI.

In DNA, the CDR3 is TGTGCCAGCAGCTTAGCCGGTCCAGTAGGAGCTTTCTTT. Residues: CASSLAGPVGAFF. This rearrangement joins TRBV7-6 to TRBJ1-1; D is ambiguous. Germline CDR1 SGHVS, CDR2 FNYEAQ. The CDR3 consists of 13 residues. V was clipped by 0 bases and J by 10 bases, with 12 bases between them.

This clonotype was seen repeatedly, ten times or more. CDR3 in amino acids: CASSGGGGYTF. The CDR3, as DNA: TGTGCCAGCAGCGGGGGCGGTGGCTACACCTTC. The chain is built from TRBV9 and TRBJ1-2, with D perhaps matching TRBD1 (5 bases). The CDR3 contains 11 residues. V lost 3 bases and J lost 7, with 7 bases in between. Germline lookup yields CDR1 SGDLS and CDR2 YYNGEE. Combining the CDR3 with reference TRBV9 and TRBJ1-2 gives the whole variable domain DSGVTQTPKHLITATGQRVTLRCSPRSGDLSVYWYQQSLDQGLQFLIQYYNGEERAKGNILERFSAQQFPDLHSELNLSSLELGDSALYFCASSGGGGYTFGSGTRLTVV.

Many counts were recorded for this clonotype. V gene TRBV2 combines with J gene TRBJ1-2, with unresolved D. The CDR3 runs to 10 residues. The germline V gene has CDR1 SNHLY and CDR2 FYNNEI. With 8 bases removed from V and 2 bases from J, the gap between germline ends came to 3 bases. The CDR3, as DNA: TGTGCCAGCGCCAACTATGGCTACACCTTC. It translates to CASANYGYTF.

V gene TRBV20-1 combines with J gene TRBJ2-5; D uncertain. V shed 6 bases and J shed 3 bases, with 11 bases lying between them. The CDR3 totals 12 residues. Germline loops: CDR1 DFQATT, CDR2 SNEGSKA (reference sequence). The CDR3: CSAGPLEETQYF. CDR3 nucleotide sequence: TGCAGTGCCGGACCGCTGGAAGAGACCCAGTACTTC.

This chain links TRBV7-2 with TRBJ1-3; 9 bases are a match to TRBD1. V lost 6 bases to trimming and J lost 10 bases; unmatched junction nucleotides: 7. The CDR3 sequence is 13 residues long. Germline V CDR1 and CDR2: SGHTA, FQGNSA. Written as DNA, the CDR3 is TGTGCCAGCAGTCAGGACGGACAGGGGACCATATATTTT. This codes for CASSQDGQGTIYF.

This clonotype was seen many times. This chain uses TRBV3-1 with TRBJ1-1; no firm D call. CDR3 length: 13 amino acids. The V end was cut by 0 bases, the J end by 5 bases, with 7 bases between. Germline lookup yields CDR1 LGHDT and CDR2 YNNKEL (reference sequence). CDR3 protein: CASSQEPSTEAFF. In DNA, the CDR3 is TGTGCCAGCAGCCAAGAACCAAGTACTGAAGCTTTCTTT.

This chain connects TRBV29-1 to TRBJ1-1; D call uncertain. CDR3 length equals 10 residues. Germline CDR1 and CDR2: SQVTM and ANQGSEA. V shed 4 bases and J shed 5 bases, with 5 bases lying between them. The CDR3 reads CSVGVTEAFF. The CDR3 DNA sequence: TGCAGCGTTGGAGTGACTGAAGCTTTCTTT.

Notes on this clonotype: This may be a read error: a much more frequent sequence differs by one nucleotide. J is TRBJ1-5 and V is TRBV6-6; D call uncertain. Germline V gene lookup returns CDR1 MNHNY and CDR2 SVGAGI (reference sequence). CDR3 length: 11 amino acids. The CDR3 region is CASSADQPHHF. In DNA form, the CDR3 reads TGTGCCAGCAGTGCCGATCAGCCCCACCATTTT.

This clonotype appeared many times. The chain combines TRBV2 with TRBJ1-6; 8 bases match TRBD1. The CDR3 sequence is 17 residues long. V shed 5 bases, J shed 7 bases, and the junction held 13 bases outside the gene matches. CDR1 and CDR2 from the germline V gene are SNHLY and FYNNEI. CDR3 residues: CASSLSRGTGENSPLHF. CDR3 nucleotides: TGTGCCAGCAGTCTATCTCGAGGGACAGGCGAAAATTCACCCCTCCACTTT.